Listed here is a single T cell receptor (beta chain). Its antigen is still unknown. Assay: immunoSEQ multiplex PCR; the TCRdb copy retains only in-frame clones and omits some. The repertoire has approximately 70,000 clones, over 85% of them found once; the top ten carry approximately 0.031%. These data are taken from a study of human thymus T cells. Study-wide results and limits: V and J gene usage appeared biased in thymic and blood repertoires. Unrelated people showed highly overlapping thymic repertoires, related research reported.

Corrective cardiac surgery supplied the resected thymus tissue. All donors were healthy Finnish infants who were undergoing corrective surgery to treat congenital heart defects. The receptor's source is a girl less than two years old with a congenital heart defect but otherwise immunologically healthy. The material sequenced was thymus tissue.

CDR3 nucleotide sequence: TGTGCCAGCAGCCCCTCGGGAGGGACAGGTTACTCTGGGGCCAACGTCCTGACTTTC. It yields the protein CASSPSGGTGYSGANVLTF. The rearrangement uses TRBV5-6 and TRBJ2-6; D tentatively reads TRBD1 or TRBD2 (8 bases each). Trimming left V 4 bases short and J 0 bases short, with 20 bases between. The CDR3 covers 19 residues. Germline CDR1 SGHDT, CDR2 YYEEEE.